Below, 21 T cell receptor beta chains from the same sample are listed, as sequenced in a study of PD-L1 blockade in urothelial cancer. Time point given: peripheral blood 6 weeks after treatment start. Sequencing was performed with immunoSEQ multiplex PCR; in TCRdb, only in-frame clones are kept and a portion is missing. The sample includes around 24,000 clones, approximately 86% of them seen just once. The source was PBMCs, collected around atezolizumab (anti-PD-L1) treatment. The receptors originated from an older man with urothelial cancer.

This clone was found once. This chain's CDR3 is CASSYRGANEKLFF. The CDR3 nucleotides read TGTGCCAGTAGTTACAGGGGTGCTAATGAAAAACTGTTTTTT. This sequence joins TRBV19 and TRBJ1-4; TRBD1 matches 7 bases. Germline CDR1 LNHDA, CDR2 SQIVND (reference sequence). J gave up 3 bases and V 5 bases, and 3 bases lay outside the gene matches. The CDR3 runs 14 residues.

This chain connects TRBV9 to TRBJ2-1, with 9 positions matching TRBD1. V was clipped by 0 bases and J by 7 bases; unmatched bases: 2. This CDR3 is 14 amino acids long. Per germline, CDR1 SGDLS and CDR2 YYNGEE. The CDR3 reads CASSVGTGVNEQFF. As DNA, the CDR3 is TGTGCCAGCAGCGTAGGGACAGGGGTTAATGAGCAGTTCTTC.

The rearrangement joins TRBV13 to TRBJ1-1; the D gene is possibly TRBD1 (5 bases). Per germline, CDR1 PRHDT and CDR2 FYEKMQ (reference sequence). V was trimmed by 3 bases and J by 1 base, leaving 6 bases between them. CDR3 size: 13 residues. Here the CDR3 reads CASSLQGNTEAFF. The CDR3 DNA reads TGTGCCAGCAGCTTGCAGGGGAACACTGAAGCTTTCTTT. Looking up the rest from reference TRBV13 and TRBJ1-1 gives the full variable domain: AAGVIQSPRHLIKEKRETATLKCYPIPRHDTVYWYQQGPGQDPQFLISFYEKMQSDKGSIPDRFSAQQFSDYHSELNMSSLELGDSALYFCASSLQGNTEAFFGQGTRLTVV.

V usage is TRBV5-4 and J usage is TRBJ1-1; possible D gene TRBD1, 5 bases. The CDR3 totals 14 residues. Germline V lookup: CDR1 SGHNT, CDR2 YYREEE (reference sequence). Trimming left V 3 bases short and J 0 bases short, with 9 bases between. This chain's CDR3 is CASSSKGMNTEAFF. The CDR3 region has the DNA TGTGCCAGCAGCTCCAAGGGGATGAACACTGAAGCTTTCTTT. Drawing the rest from reference TRBV5-4 and TRBJ1-1, the complete variable domain is ETGVTQSPTHLIKTRGQQVTLRCSSQSGHNTVSWYQQALGQGPQFIFQYYREEENGRGNFPPRFSGLQFPNYSSELNVNALELDDSALYLCASSSKGMNTEAFFGQGTRLTVV.

V is TRBV7-2 and J is TRBJ2-3; 8 nucleotides match TRBD1. Per the germline V gene, CDR1 is SGHTA and CDR2 is FQGNSA. The CDR3 spans 14 residues. V shed 1 base, J shed 4 bases, and the junction held 1 base outside the gene matches. Here the CDR3 DNA reads TGTGCCAGCAGCTTAGGGGACAGGCCAGATACGCAGTATTTT. Translation: CASSLGDRPDTQYF.

The chain recombines TRBV5-4 with TRBJ2-5, with a possible D match to TRBD1 (6 bases). CDR1 SGHNT and CDR2 YYREEE come from the germline V gene (reference sequence). The CDR3 length is 13 residues. V shed 6 bases and J shed 3 bases, with 12 bases lying between them. CDR3 protein: CASMARTEETQYF. In DNA form, the CDR3 reads TGTGCCAGCATGGCCCGGACAGAAGAGACCCAGTACTTC.

This clone was seen a few times. V usage is TRBV5-1 and J usage is TRBJ1-2; D is unresolved. The germline gives CDR1 SGHRS, CDR2 YFSETQ. V lost 0 bases and J 2 bases, leaving 5 bases between the germline ends. The CDR3 sequence is 13 residues long. The CDR3 DNA follows: TGCGCCAGCAGCTTGGACACAAACTATGGCTACACCTTC. It is translated as CASSLDTNYGYTF. The complete variable domain, with remaining parts taken from reference TRBV5-1 and TRBJ1-2, reads KAGVTQTPRYLIKTRGQQVTLSCSPISGHRSVSWYQQTPGQGLQFLFEYFSETQRNKGNFPGRFSGRQFSNSRSEMNVSTLELGDSALYLCASSLDTNYGYTFGSGTRLTVV.

This clone has just one count. The chain recombines TRBV5-4 with TRBJ2-3, with TRBD2 matching 7 bases. After removal of 6 bases from V and 5 bases from J, the junction contained 18 bases not matched to a gene. This CDR3 is 17 amino acids long. Germline lookup yields CDR1 SGHNT and CDR2 YYREEE (reference sequence). CDR3 DNA sequence: TGTGCCAGCAAAGACGGGGCGGTGGCGGGAGTTGGAGATACGCAGTATTTT. Its translation is CASKDGAVAGVGDTQYF.

This chain connects TRBV7-2 to TRBJ1-5; D is unresolved. From germline, CDR1 is SGHTA and CDR2 FQGNSA. Trimming cost V 5 bases and J 1 base, with 12 bases left between them. The CDR3 covers 15 residues. This CDR3 reads CASSPGVSSNQPQHF. The CDR3 DNA reads as TGTGCCAGCAGCCCCGGGGTGTCCAGCAATCAGCCCCAGCATTTT.

This clone was recorded only once. The CDR3 bases are TGTGCCAGCACCAGACAGGGAGATCTTCACACCTTC. This gives the protein CASTRQGDLHTF. This chain links TRBV21-1 with TRBJ1-2; TRBD1 is the table's D call and was not checked against the DNA. TRBV21-1 represents a pseudogene. This CDR3 is 12 amino acids long.

The chain carries TRBV6-1 and TRBJ1-5; D unresolved. The germline CDR1 and CDR2 sequences are MNHNS and SASEGT. CDR3 length: 14 residues. V lost 1 base to trimming and J lost 0 bases, with 4 bases between them. This CDR3 is CASSEGYSNQPQHF. The DNA for the CDR3 is TGTGCCAGCAGTGAAGGCTATAGCAATCAGCCCCAGCATTTT.

The chain links TRBV4-3 to TRBJ2-1; D is unresolved. The ends were cut back, 1 base at V and 10 bases at J, with 11 bases in the middle. CDR3 length equals 13 residues. Germline CDR1 is LGHNA and CDR2 is YSLEER. For the CDR3, the DNA is TGCGCCAGCAGCCAAGGGGCCGCAGAAGAGCAGTTCTTC. Translation: CASSQGAAEEQFF.

The chain employs TRBV5-6 and TRBJ2-5; no clear D gene. Trimming shortened V by 7 bases and J by 8 bases, and 15 bases separated the two germline ends. Germline lookup yields CDR1 SGHDT and CDR2 YYEEEE. The CDR3 runs 12 residues. CDR3 sequence: CASALDRETQYF. DNA for the CDR3: TGTGCCAGCGCCCTTGATAGAGAAACCCAGTACTTC. The complete variable domain, with remaining parts taken from reference TRBV5-6 and TRBJ2-5, reads DAGVTQSPTHLIKTRGQQVTLRCSPKSGHDTVSWYQQALGQGPQFIFQYYEEEERQRGNFPDRFSGHQFPNYSSELNVNALLLGDSALYLCASALDRETQYFGPGTRLLVL.

In nucleotides, the CDR3 is TGTGCCAGCAGCCTATTAGCGGAGACGAACAATGAGCAGTTCTTC. This codes for CASSLLAETNNEQFF. This rearrangement joins TRBV5-6 to TRBJ2-1, with D perhaps TRBD2 (6 bases). The CDR3 is 15 residues long. V was clipped by 4 bases and J by 5 bases, with 16 bases between them. Germline V gene sequence: CDR1 SGHDT, CDR2 YYEEEE.

This clone was seen a handful of times. The chain has TRBV6-5 and TRBJ1-2; D possibly corresponds to TRBD1 (5 bases). The V gene's germline CDR1 is MNHEY and CDR2 SVGAGI. This CDR3 is 13 amino acids long. Trimming took 6 bases from V and 4 from J, leaving 12 bases between them. The CDR3 is CASSPTASYGYTF. Written as DNA, the CDR3 is TGTGCCAGCAGCCCGACAGCCTCCTATGGCTACACCTTC.

The rearrangement joins TRBV19 to TRBJ1-1; D call uncertain. Trimming cost V 3 bases and J 6 bases, with 11 bases left between them. CDR3 length: 13 residues. CDR1 is LNHDA, CDR2 SQIVND, per germline (reference sequence). The chain's CDR3 is CASSMPGAPEAFF. The CDR3 region has the DNA TGTGCCAGTAGTATGCCGGGAGCCCCTGAAGCTTTCTTT.

V is TRBV2 and J is TRBJ2-7; TRBD1 is a possible D gene (6 bases). CDR3 length: 13 amino acids. V shed 8 bases and J shed 7 bases, with 18 bases lying between them. Germline V gene data show CDR1 as SNHLY and CDR2 as FYNNEI. The CDR3 sequence: CASGPEQGSEQYF. The CDR3 nucleotides read TGTGCCAGCGGCCCGGAACAGGGTTCTGAGCAGTACTTC.

This chain joins TRBV29-1 and TRBJ2-7; D unresolved. The CDR3 extends over 15 amino acids. The V and J ends lost 4 bases and 2 bases respectively, with 18 bases between them. In germline, CDR1 is SQVTM, CDR2 ANQGSEA. The CDR3 here is CSVVGGTTVTYEQYF. The CDR3 DNA is TGCAGCGTTGTTGGTGGCACAACAGTAACCTACGAGCAGTACTTC.

V is TRBV4-1 and J is TRBJ2-3; no clear D. V gave up 4 bases and J gave up 1 base, with 18 bases separating them. CDR3 length: 17 amino acids. Germline V gene lookup returns CDR1 MGHRA and CDR2 YSYEKL. DNA of the CDR3: TGCGCCAGCAGCCGCGCTCATCCCCCTGAGGGCACAGATACGCAGTATTTT. Its translation: CASSRAHPPEGTDTQYF.

V is TRBV2 and J is TRBJ2-7; D might be TRBD1 (6 bases). The V end lost 7 bases, the J end lost 5 bases, and 15 bases lay between the germline ends. CDR3 length equals 13 residues. The germline gives CDR1 SNHLY, CDR2 FYNNEI. The CDR3 loop reads CASTFPGVHEQYF. In nucleotides, the CDR3 is TGTGCCAGCACTTTTCCAGGGGTCCACGAGCAGTACTTC.

This clone was picked up a small number of times. The J gene is TRBJ2-1, the V gene TRBV10-3; no firm D call. This CDR3 spans 17 amino acids. With 0 bases removed from V and 0 bases from J, the gap between germline ends came to 12 bases. Germline V gene lookup returns CDR1 ENHRY and CDR2 SYGVKD. The CDR3 DNA reads as TGTGCCATCAGTGAGTCTGTTCAGGCTACCTCCTACAATGAGCAGTTCTTC. The encoded protein is CAISESVQATSYNEQFF.